The sequence of this TCR beta chain was determined in a study of blood T cell repertoires in COVID-19. Study as a whole: T cells, B-cell-depleted T cells, or PBMCs provided the cDNA or gDNA that served as material.

Deletions cut 2 bases from V and 6 bases from J, with 8 bases between. CDR3 size: 13 residues. Germline values: CDR1 MNHEY, CDR2 SMNVEV (reference sequence). Authors' processing steps: Counts of nucleated cells, estimated from reference gene primer amplification, were obtained. Using immunoSEQ multiplex PCR, the repertoire was profiled, and TCRdb retains in-frame clones only, with some absent. V, J and clone size were drawn from that table, and D and trimming were deduced from the DNA. The table includes around 280,000 clones, 70% to 90% detected once. The clonotype was recovered from a woman between 50 and 59 years old with active or convalescent COVID-19. The chain combines TRBV27 with TRBJ1-5; D call uncertain. The sequencing input was peripheral blood. The DNA of the CDR3 is TGTGCCAGCAGTTTAAATTATTTTCAGCCCCAGCATTTT. This encodes CASSLNYFQPQHF.